This TCR beta chain was sequenced during a study of blood T cell repertoires in COVID-19. Study summary: The United States, Italy and Spain provided the acute and convalescent COVID-19 samples. PBMCs, B-cell-depleted T cells, or T cells provided the cDNA or gDNA that made up the material.

The V and J ends lost 7 bases and 0 bases respectively, with 14 bases between them. Germline-derived CDR1 and CDR2 are MDHEN and SYDVKM. CDR3 length: 15 amino acids. The assay was immunoSEQ multiplex PCR, and TCRdb's table has in-frame clones only and misses some. Of tens of thousands of clones listed, approximately 80% are singletons. The sample was peripheral blood. This chain uses TRBV28 with TRBJ2-3; weak D call: TRBD2 (5 bases). The TCR was taken from a man in his fifties with acute or convalescent COVID-19. The CDR3 DNA is TGTGCCAGCACCACACTAGAGGGAAGCACAGATACGCAGTATTTT. Its translation: CASTTLEGSTDTQYF.